These T cell receptor beta chains were read from a single sample in a study of graft-versus-host responses after intestinal transplantation. Only in-frame clones appear in the TCRdb table, and some are missing; sequencing was by immunoSEQ multiplex PCR. The table includes 7,500 to 10,000 clones, about 78% detected once. The input for sequencing was ileum tissue, taken roughly 530 days after intestinal transplant. These receptors originate from a human patient who received an intestinal transplant, so some T cells may come from the graft donor. Both conserved end residues are part of each CDR3. Fields, in order: V gene, J gene, D gene, clone size, CDR3 DNA, CDR3 protein. A D gene is named only where the DNA matches it firmly. Clone size is stated in some rows and not others, as once, few, many or a class when expanded.

TRBV6-5	TRBJ1-6	TRBD1	NA	TGTGCCAGCAGTTCCTACAGGGGGCTGACTAATTCACCCCTCCACTTT	CASSSYRGLTNSPLHF
TRBV5-1	TRBJ2-3	TRBD2	NA	TGCGCCAGCAGCCGCTCCGGACTAGCTGGCACAGATACGCAGTATTTT	CASSRSGLAGTDTQYF
TRBV13	TRBJ2-2	TRBD2	NA	TGTGCCAGCAGCCCAGGATCGGGGGGGCCTTGGACCGGGGAGCTGTTTTTT	CASSPGSGGPWTGELFF
TRBV6-1	TRBJ2-3	NA	NA	TGTGCCAGCAGTAACCAGGGTGCGGGCACAGATACGCAGTATTTT	CASSNQGAGTDTQYF
TRBV6-4	TRBJ1-6	NA	medium-sized	TGTGCCAGCAGTGAGGGGGCTAATTCACCCCTCCACTTT	CASSEGANSPLHF
TRBV9	TRBJ1-4	TRBD1	NA	TGTGCCAGCAGCGCACAGGGGTCTAACGAAAAACTGTTTTTT	CASSAQGSNEKLFF
TRBV6-5	TRBJ2-2	NA	NA	TGTGCCAGCAGTTACTCGGATAGGGGCGGTCCCGGGGAGCTGTTTTTT	CASSYSDRGGPGELFF
TRBV27	TRBJ2-7	NA	NA	TGTGCCAGCAGTTACAGTTATTCCTACGAGCAGTACTTC	CASSYSYSYEQYF
TRBV7-9	TRBJ1-1	NA	NA	TGTGCCAGCAGCTTGAGCGGGCCCCACACTGAAGCTTTCTTT	CASSLSGPHTEAFF
TRBV11-2	TRBJ1-1	NA	few	TGTGCCAGCAGCTCGTGGGCTATTAGCACTGAAGCTTTCTTT	CASSSWAISTEAFF
TRBV27	TRBJ2-7	NA	NA	TGTGCCAGCAGTTTCCCGACGGATCCCTACGAGCAGTACTTC	CASSFPTDPYEQYF
TRBV11-2	TRBJ1-4	NA	NA	TGTGCCAGCAGCTTGGGGGCCCACGTCGAAAAACTGTTTTTT	CASSLGAHVEKLFF
TRBV30	TRBJ2-2	NA	NA	TGTGCCTGGAGTGTATCCTACTACACCGGGGAGCTGTTTTTT	CAWSVSYYTGELFF
TRBV7-8	TRBJ1-2	NA	NA	TGTGCCAGCAGCCCTAACCCTCAGGGAGCGGATGGCTACACCTTC	CASSPNPQGADGYTF
TRBV7-8	TRBJ2-1	NA	NA	TGTGCCAGTAAACTACAAGCTTACAATGAGCAGTTCTTC	CASKLQAYNEQFF
TRBV28	TRBJ1-1	NA	NA	TGTGCCAGCCGCGTCTGGACGGGAACTGAAGCTTTCTTT	CASRVWTGTEAFF
TRBV6-1	TRBJ2-7	TRBD1	NA	TGTGCCAGCAGTGAATCGGGGACAGGGAGATACGAGCAGTACTTC	CASSESGTGRYEQYF
TRBV7-9	TRBJ2-4	NA	few	TGTGCCAGCAGCTTGACAGGCCATCTAGTGAGAGTAGACATTCAGTACTTC	CASSLTGHLVRVDIQYF
TRBV5-3	TRBJ1-6	NA	NA	TGTGCCAGAAGTTCAACAGGCGTCAGCTCCTATAATTCACCCCTCCACTTT	CARSSTGVSSYNSPLHF
TRBV6-5	TRBJ2-3	NA	NA	TGTGCCAGCAGCCAGCGGAGCACAGATACGCAGTATTTT	CASSQRSTDTQYF
TRBV6-4	TRBJ2-7	TRBD2	few	TGTGCCAGCAGTGAGAGCGCGGGAGTCCCCTACGAGCAGTACTTC	CASSESAGVPYEQYF
TRBV2	TRBJ2-2	NA	NA	TGTGCCAGCAGAAGGCGGCGCGACACCGGGGAGCTGTTTTTT	CASRRRRDTGELFF
TRBV6-1	TRBJ2-7	TRBD1	NA	TGTGCCAGCACTACAGGGGACCGGGAGCAGTACTTC	CASTTGDREQYF
TRBV5-4	TRBJ2-3	NA	few	TGTGCCAGCAAACGACAGATCACAGATACGCAGTATTTT	CASKRQITDTQYF
TRBV4-1	TRBJ2-7	NA	NA	TGCGCCAGCAGCCAAGGACAGGAAAGTTTCTACGAGCAGTACTTC	CASSQGQESFYEQYF
TRBV19	TRBJ2-7	TRBD1	NA	TGTGCCAGTAGTTACGGACAGGGGACCTACGAGCAGTACTTC	CASSYGQGTYEQYF
TRBV5-1	TRBJ1-5	TRBD1	NA	TGCGCCAGCAGCCCAGGGACAGGGGGCGGCAATCAGCCCCAGCATTTT	CASSPGTGGGNQPQHF
TRBV5-5	TRBJ2-7	NA	NA	TGTGCCAGCAGCCTCGGACTTGAGAGGTACGAGCAGTACTTC	CASSLGLERYEQYF
TRBV7-9	TRBJ1-1	NA	NA	TGTGCCAGCAGCTTTGGAGGGGGGATGAACACTGAAGCTTTCTTT	CASSFGGGMNTEAFF
TRBV6-5	TRBJ2-7	TRBD2	NA	TGTGCCAGCAGTTACCGCGGGGGGGGATACGAGCAGTACTTC	CASSYRGGGYEQYF
TRBV29-1	TRBJ2-5	NA	NA	TGCAGCGTTGAAGACGGGGTACGGGAGACCCAGTACTTC	CSVEDGVRETQYF
TRBV18	TRBJ2-7	NA	few	TGTGCCAGCCGAGGGTTCTACGAGCAGTACTTC	CASRGFYEQYF
TRBV6-1	TRBJ2-3	TRBD2	NA	TGTGCCAGCAGTGACACGTGGGGGGGGGATACAGATACGCAGTATTTT	CASSDTWGGDTDTQYF
TRBV6-6	TRBJ2-2	NA	few	TGTGCCAGCAGTTACTCGGACAACACCGGGGAGCTGTTTTTT	CASSYSDNTGELFF
TRBV28	TRBJ1-2	NA	NA	TGTGCCAGCAGTTTATCGACCTATGGCTACACCTTC	CASSLSTYGYTF
TRBV19	TRBJ1-1	TRBD1	once	TGTGCCAGTAGTACTTGGGACAGGGCCAACACTGAAGCTTTCTTT	CASSTWDRANTEAFF
TRBV18	TRBJ2-7	TRBD1	NA	TGTGCCAGCTCACCGGGACAGTTCCCTTACGAGCAGTACTTC	CASSPGQFPYEQYF
TRBV11-1	TRBJ2-7	NA	few	TGTGCCAGCAGCCGGGACTTTTACTACGAGCAGTACTTC	CASSRDFYYEQYF
TRBV5-8	TRBJ2-1	TRBD1	NA	TGTGCCAGCACCACTCGGGACAGCTACTACAATGAGCAGTTCTTC	CASTTRDSYYNEQFF
TRBV5-6	TRBJ1-1	NA	NA	TGTGCCAGCAACCGGACACCTAGGAACACTGAAGCTTTCTTT	CASNRTPRNTEAFF
TRBV5-4	TRBJ2-7	TRBD2	NA	TGTGCCAGCAGCTTCGGACTAGCGGGGGGCCCCTACGAGCAGTACTTC	CASSFGLAGGPYEQYF
TRBV28	TRBJ1-5	TRBD1	NA	TGTGCCAGCAGTCCCTATATATGGGACAGGAGCAATCAGCCCCAGCATTTT	CASSPYIWDRSNQPQHF
TRBV6-1	TRBJ2-5	NA	few	TGTGCCAGCAGTGGGAGGGGCGAGACCCAGTACTTC	CASSGRGETQYF
TRBV5-1	TRBJ2-1	TRBD2	NA	TGCGCCAGCAGCTCACTTAGCGGGGCGTCCTACAATGAGCAGTTCTTC	CASSSLSGASYNEQFF
TRBV6-5	TRBJ2-7	NA	NA	TGTGCCAGCAGCCCCCGCCGGGATGTCCCCTACGAGCAGTACTTC	CASSPRRDVPYEQYF
TRBV11-2	TRBJ2-1	NA	few	TGTGCCAGCAGCGATCATAGCGGAAGCAATGAGCAGTTCTTC	CASSDHSGSNEQFF
TRBV4-1	TRBJ2-1	TRBD2	NA	TGCGCCAGCAGCCACCCGTGGACTAGCGGGAGGGGTTGGTCCTACAATGAGCAGTTCTTC	CASSHPWTSGRGWSYNEQFF
TRBV5-1	TRBJ2-1	NA	NA	TGCGCCAGCAGCCCCCCACTAGCAAACAATGAGCAGTTCTTC	CASSPPLANNEQFF
TRBV25-1	TRBJ1-5	TRBD1	NA	TGTGCCAGCATTAACCGGGACAGGGAGGATCAGCCCCAGCATTTT	CASINRDREDQPQHF
TRBV2	TRBJ2-2	TRBD1	NA	TGTGCCAGCAGTGACTTCCGACAGGGGGGCACCGGGGAGCTGTTTTTT	CASSDFRQGGTGELFF
TRBV11-2	TRBJ1-5	NA	NA	TGTGCCAGCAGCTTAGACTCCGATCAGCCCCAGCATTTT	CASSLDSDQPQHF
TRBV4-2	TRBJ2-7	NA	NA	TGTGCCAGCAGCCAAGTAGTGGGGCCCTACGAGCAGTACTTC	CASSQVVGPYEQYF
TRBV7-6	TRBJ2-5	TRBD2	NA	TGTGCCAGCAGCCCGACTAGCGGGAGGGAGGAGACCCAGTACTTC	CASSPTSGREETQYF
TRBV4-1	TRBJ1-5	NA	NA	TGCGCCAGCAGCCATTGCAGGGAAAAGTATCAGCCCCAGCATTTT	CASSHCREKYQPQHF
TRBV7-7	TRBJ1-3	NA	NA	TGTGCCAGCAGCCTTAAAAATAGGGTGTCTGGAAACACCATATATTTT	CASSLKNRVSGNTIYF
TRBV11-2	TRBJ2-5	TRBD1	NA	TGTGCCAGCAGCTTAGGTAGGGGGCGAGAAGAGACCCAGTACTTC	CASSLGRGREETQYF
TRBV30	TRBJ2-2	NA	NA	TGTGCCTGGAGTGTTCTATCCCGTCGGGAGCTGTTTTTT	CAWSVLSRRELFF